This passage covers 25 T cell receptor beta chains from one sample sequenced in a study of vaccination and CD4 T cells after COVID-19. Time point described: late sampling 161 to 241 days after vaccination in a few convalescent patients. TCRdb passed the PCR reads through MiXCR, listing each CDR3 protein once. The sample records about 29,000 distinct CDR3 sequences, 45% to 50% being singletons. The sample was CD4+ T cells from blood, taken about 7 months after SARS-CoV-2 vaccination. Receptors were obtained from a human donor who had recovered from COVID-19.

The V gene is TRBV7-2, the J gene TRBJ2-3; the D gene is possibly TRBD2 (7 bases). Germline assignment: CDR1 SGHTA and CDR2 FQGNSA. V lost 7 bases and J 5 bases, leaving 22 bases between the germline ends. This CDR3 contains 16 residues. In nucleotides, the CDR3 is TGTGCCAGCAACCCTGGCCCCGGGGAGGGGGTAGATACGCAGTATTTT. Translated: CASNPGPGEGVDTQYF.

The chain joins TRBV2 to TRBJ2-7; no firm D call. Per germline, CDR1 SNHLY and CDR2 FYNNEI. This CDR3 has 13 amino acids. V shed 6 bases and J shed 0 bases, with 9 bases lying between them. This CDR3 is CASRVDLSYEQYF. The CDR3 DNA is TGTGCCAGCAGGGTGGACCTCTCCTACGAGCAGTACTTC. The full variable domain, rest sourced from reference TRBV2 and TRBJ2-7, is EPEVTQTPSHQVTQMGQEVILRCVPISNHLYFYWYRQILGQKVEFLVSFYNNEISEKSEIFDDQFSVERPDGSNFTLKIRSTKLEDSAMYFCASRVDLSYEQYFGPGTRLTVT.

V is TRBV7-2 and J is TRBJ1-1; D call uncertain. The CDR3 length is 14 residues. Trimming took 3 bases from V and 0 from J, leaving 8 bases between them. Germline V gene lookup returns CDR1 SGHTA and CDR2 FQGNSA. The CDR3 nucleotides read TGTGCCAGCAGCTTTGGCAGGCTGAACACTGAAGCTTTCTTT. Translating it yields CASSFGRLNTEAFF. Full variable domain (outside the CDR3, taken from reference TRBV7-2 and TRBJ1-1): GAGVSQSPSNKVTEKGKDVELRCDPISGHTALYWYRQSLGQGLEFLIYFQGNSAPDKSGLPSDRFSAERTGGSVSTLTIQRTQQEDSAVYLCASSFGRLNTEAFFGQGTRLTVV.

This sequence joins TRBV30 and TRBJ2-5; D not resolved. This CDR3 has 12 residues. Germline CDR1 reads GTSNPN; CDR2 reads SVGIG (reference sequence). The V end was cut by 5 bases, the J end by 5 bases, with 12 bases between. The DNA for the CDR3 is TGTGCCTGGGCTAGTCAAGGGGAGACCCAGTACTTC. Protein product: CAWASQGETQYF.

This chain uses TRBV7-2 with TRBJ2-3; 13 positions match TRBD2. Unmatched junction bases numbered 7, after V lost 4 bases and J lost 6 bases. Germline CDR1 and CDR2: SGHTA and FQGNSA. The CDR3 extends over 16 amino acids. CDR3 in amino acids: CASSSGTSGMGDTQYF. The CDR3 bases are TGTGCCAGCAGCTCAGGGACTAGCGGGATGGGTGATACGCAGTATTTT.

The chain has TRBV19 and TRBJ2-3, with D perhaps being TRBD1 or TRBD2 (6 bases each). The CDR3 has 13 residues. CDR1 LNHDA and CDR2 SQIVND come from the germline V gene (reference sequence). V was clipped by 6 bases and J by 5 bases, with 12 bases between them. Here the CDR3 DNA reads TGTGCCAGTAGCCCGGGGGCAGGAGATACGCAGTATTTT. Translation: CASSPGAGDTQYF.

The chain recombines TRBV7-8 with TRBJ2-7, with 15 bases aligning to TRBD2. In germline, CDR1 is SGHVS, CDR2 FQNEAQ. This CDR3 contains 17 residues. V shed 5 bases, J shed 1 base, and the junction held 6 bases outside the gene matches. DNA of the CDR3: TGTGCCAGCAGCCCTGGACTAGCGGGAGGGAGATCCTACGAGCAGTACTTC. Translated: CASSPGLAGGRSYEQYF.

The genes are TRBV28 and TRBJ2-7, with unresolved D. The V end was cut by 3 bases, the J end by 4 bases, with 19 bases between. This CDR3 is built from 16 residues. The germline CDR1 and CDR2 sequences are MDHEN and SYDVKM. This CDR3 reads CASSFSSPGQTYEQYF. The CDR3 bases are TGTGCCAGCAGTTTTTCTTCCCCCGGGCAGACTTACGAGCAGTACTTC.

The rearrangement uses TRBV28 and TRBJ2-5, with TRBD2 identical over 9 bases. The junction had 6 bases not matched to a gene; V was cut back by 6 bases and J by 1 base. This CDR3 region has 15 residues. The V gene's germline CDR1 is MDHEN and CDR2 SYDVKM. This CDR3 reads CASSSSGASQETQYF. The CDR3, as DNA: TGTGCCAGCAGCTCTAGCGGGGCCTCCCAAGAGACCCAGTACTTC.

By proportion, this clonotype is medium-sized (0.01 to 0.1%). This chain connects TRBV19 to TRBJ1-5; TRBD1 aligns across 10 bases. The CDR3 spans 15 residues. V shed 3 bases and J 1 base; nucleotides not matched to a gene: 0. Germline V CDR1 and CDR2: LNHDA, SQIVND (reference sequence). CDR3 residues: CASSMTGGSNQPQHF. CDR3 in DNA: TGTGCCAGTAGTATGACAGGGGGCAGCAATCAGCCCCAGCATTTT.

The J gene is TRBJ2-5, the V gene TRBV6-1; 7 nucleotides line up with TRBD1. Germline trimming cut 6 bases from V and 2 bases from J; bases unmatched to any gene: 12. The CDR3 loop spans 16 amino acids. CDR1 MNHNS and CDR2 SASEGT come from the germline V gene. The CDR3 DNA reads as TGTGCCAGCAGCCGATCCGACAGGGTGGGGCAAGAGACCCAGTACTTC. Its translation: CASSRSDRVGQETQYF.

The genes are TRBV20-1 and TRBJ2-2; 10 bases align to TRBD1. From germline, CDR1 is DFQATT and CDR2 SNEGSKA (reference sequence). The trim removed 3 bases at V and 5 bases at J, leaving 9 bases unmatched. This CDR3 spans 16 amino acids. The CDR3 spells CSARERQGAGTGELFF. CDR3 DNA: TGCAGTGCTAGGGAAAGACAGGGGGCAGGGACCGGGGAGCTGTTTTTT.

This clonotype has more than one count but fewer than ten. The gene calls are TRBV20-1 and TRBJ1-2; D is unresolved. V was clipped by 3 bases and J by 4 bases, with 15 bases between them. Germline V CDR1 and CDR2: DFQATT, SNEGSKA (reference sequence). The CDR3 runs to 14 residues. CDR3 coding DNA: TGCAGTGCTAGGGACCAATTAATTCCCTATGGCTACACCTTC. It specifies CSARDQLIPYGYTF.

This rearrangement joins TRBV6-2 or TRBV6-3 to TRBJ1-2; D remains ambiguous. V was cut by 6 bases and J by 4 bases, with 15 bases left in between. Germline assignment: CDR1 MNHEY and CDR2 SVGEGT. This CDR3 is 14 amino acids long. The chain's CDR3 is CASREHTDSYGYTF. The CDR3 DNA follows: TGTGCCAGCAGGGAACATACAGATTCCTATGGCTACACCTTC.

The chain is built from TRBV7-3 and TRBJ1-2; tentative D call: TRBD1 (5 bases). CDR3 length equals 13 residues. V gave up 3 bases and J gave up 4 bases, with 9 bases separating them. The germline V gene has CDR1 SGHTA and CDR2 FQGTGA. The CDR3 reads CASSFGAGYGYTF. Here the CDR3 DNA reads TGTGCCAGCAGCTTTGGGGCCGGCTATGGCTACACCTTC.

The chain joins TRBV19 to TRBJ1-1; D not certain. Germline CDR1 and CDR2: LNHDA and SQIVND (reference sequence). The CDR3 runs to 12 residues. Trimming stripped 3 bases from V and 1 base from J, with 3 bases between. The CDR3: CASSIRNTEAFF. The CDR3 nucleotides read TGTGCCAGTAGTATCAGGAACACTGAAGCTTTCTTT.

This clonotype occurred a few times. The chain recombines TRBV6-2 or TRBV6-3 with TRBJ2-3, with TRBD2 matching over 11 bases. Germline CDR1 MNHEY, CDR2 SVGEGT. The trim removed 7 bases at V and 4 bases at J, leaving 4 bases unmatched. The CDR3 covers 14 residues. Here the CDR3 reads CASTLAGGPDTQYF. CDR3 coding DNA: TGTGCCAGCACTTTAGCGGGAGGGCCAGATACGCAGTATTTT.

This clonotype was counted a few times. V is TRBV12-5 and J is TRBJ2-1, with D hard to call. The CDR3 runs 13 residues. V was trimmed by 2 bases and J by 6 bases, leaving 8 bases between them. Germline V gene sequence: CDR1 LGHNT, CDR2 FRNRAP. The CDR3 coding sequence is TGTGCTAGTGGTTTGCCCGGGCTCAATGAGCAGTTCTTC. As protein: CASGLPGLNEQFF.

In this sample, this clonotype turned up a few times. The chain combines TRBV6-1 with TRBJ1-2; 8 bases align to TRBD1. The V and J ends lost 5 bases and 0 bases, in that order; junction bases with no gene match: 14. CDR1 and CDR2 (germline): MNHNS, SASEGT. The CDR3 extends over 18 amino acids. The CDR3: CASSPQFGQGGANYGYTF. As DNA, the CDR3 is TGTGCCAGCAGTCCTCAATTTGGACAGGGAGGAGCTAACTATGGCTACACCTTC.

The chain combines TRBV7-9 with TRBJ1-1; D remains unclear. Trimming stripped 1 base from V and 2 bases from J, with 8 bases between. The V gene's germline CDR1 is SEHNR and CDR2 FQNEAQ (reference sequence). This CDR3 region has 14 residues. The CDR3 here is CASSLDTDNTEAFF. The CDR3 DNA reads TGTGCCAGCAGCTTAGATACCGATAACACTGAAGCTTTCTTT.

The rearrangement joins TRBV5-3 to TRBJ2-2; 7 nucleotides align to TRBD2. TRBV5-3 is designated an ORF whose function remains uncertain. This CDR3 is 17 amino acids long. Trimming took 8 bases from V and 0 from J; bases not matched to a gene: 13. This chain's CDR3 is CASRNTLAVANTGELFF. The CDR3 DNA is TGTGCCAGCAGGAATACGCTAGCGGTCGCGAACACCGGGGAGCTGTTTTTT.

This clonotype appeared a few times. The chain combines TRBV7-2 with TRBJ2-7; 11 positions match TRBD2. Looked up from germline, CDR1 is SGHTA and CDR2 is FQGNSA. This CDR3 region has 17 residues. V gave up 1 base and J gave up 6 bases; unmatched junction bases: 11. The CDR3 nucleotides read TGTGCCAGCAGCTTAGTGTTACTAGCGGGAGTAGGAGGCGAGCAGTACTTC. Protein: CASSLVLLAGVGGEQYF.

V is TRBV7-2 and J is TRBJ1-2; D possibly corresponds to TRBD1 (5 bases). Germline V lookup: CDR1 SGHTA, CDR2 FQGNSA. The CDR3 is 12 residues long. V was cut by 6 bases and J by 8 bases, with 13 bases left in between. This chain's CDR3 is CASSQTWGGYTF. The CDR3 region has the DNA TGTGCCAGCAGTCAAACGTGGGGGGGCTACACCTTC.

This chain joins TRBV2 and TRBJ1-3, with D tentatively TRBD1 (6 bases). The V and J ends lost 6 bases and 2 bases respectively, with 14 bases between them. Germline lookup yields CDR1 SNHLY and CDR2 FYNNEI. CDR3 length: 15 amino acids. The CDR3 region is CASSVYRVAGNTIYF. The CDR3 DNA is TGTGCCAGCAGCGTATACAGGGTGGCTGGAAACACCATATATTTT. The full variable domain, its missing parts supplied by reference TRBV2 and TRBJ1-3, is EPEVTQTPSHQVTQMGQEVILRCVPISNHLYFYWYRQILGQKVEFLVSFYNNEISEKSEIFDDQFSVERPDGSNFTLKIRSTKLEDSAMYFCASSVYRVAGNTIYFGEGSWLTVV.

This rearrangement joins TRBV27 to TRBJ1-6; the D is unclear. Trimming left V 4 bases short and J 6 bases short, with 10 bases between. Germline V gives CDR1 MNHEY, CDR2 SMNVEV (reference sequence). CDR3 length equals 14 residues. In DNA, the CDR3 is TGTGCCAGCAGTTCCCTACCGGCTAATTCACCCCTCCACTTT. This sequence encodes CASSSLPANSPLHF.